This is a list of T cell receptor beta chains from one sample in a study of T cell responses to AZD1222 COVID-19 vaccine. The protocol was immunoSEQ multiplex PCR, while the TCRdb copy is restricted to in-frame clones and leaves out a portion. The sample shows roughly 190,000 clones, around nine tenths of them seen only once. The sequenced sample was peripheral blood, obtained 28 days after the second dose of the MenACWY control vaccine. These receptors were obtained from an adult who received the MenACWY meningococcal vaccine as a control. Both conserved end residues are part of each CDR3. D genes are given only for firm matches. A row's size may be missing; if present it is once, few, many or a size class.

cdr3_length j_call clone_size d_call v_call cdr3_nt cdr3_aa
14 TRBJ2-7 - TRBD1 TRBV5-1 TGCGCCAGCAGCTTGGAGGGACAGGTCGGGGAGCAGTACTTC CASSLEGQVGEQYF
17 TRBJ2-5 - - TRBV27 TGTGCCAGCAGTTTATCGTTCGGGACGCAAAACCGGGGGACCCAGTACTTC CASSLSFGTQNRGTQYF
15 TRBJ1-6 - TRBD1 TRBV11-2 TGTGCCAGCAGCCGCACCGGGACAGGGGACTCACCCCTCCACTTT CASSRTGTGDSPLHF
15 TRBJ2-3 - - TRBV19 TGTGCCAGTAGTCCAGAGGGGAACCCCCTAACCACGCAGTATTTT CASSPEGNPLTTQYF
16 TRBJ2-7 - - TRBV5-6 TGTGCCAGCAGCTCCCTCCGGGGCGGGAACACCTACGAGCAGTACTTC CASSSLRGGNTYEQYF
15 TRBJ1-2 once - TRBV19 TGTGCCAGTAGTATAAGAAGGGGCCTCGGCTATGGCTACACCTTC CASSIRRGLGYGYTF
11 TRBJ1-4 - TRBD1 TRBV30 TGTGCCTGGGGGGACAGGGAAAAACTGTTTTTT CAWGDREKLFF
17 TRBJ2-7 - TRBD1 TRBV7-9 TGTGCCAGCAGCTTAGGGCCCCGGGGACAGAGCGCCTACGAGCAGTACTTC CASSLGPRGQSAYEQYF
14 TRBJ2-5 - - TRBV14 TGTGCCAGCAGCCACATGGGAGGCGGTTACGACCAGTACTTC CASSHMGGGYDQYF
14 TRBJ1-6 - TRBD1 TRBV6-5 TGTGCCAGCATTGCGGGACAGTATAATTCACCCCTCCACTTT CASIAGQYNSPLHF
15 TRBJ2-7 - - TRBV9 TGTGCCAGCAGTGAGGGGGGCGGGAGCTCCTACGAGCAGTACTTC CASSEGGGSSYEQYF
13 TRBJ2-7 - - TRBV30 TGTGCCTGGAGTGTAAATAGGGGCCACGAGCAGTACTTC CAWSVNRGHEQYF
15 TRBJ1-1 - - TRBV19 TGTGCCAGTAGTATTGGGTCAGATTCATACACTGAAGCTTTCTTT CASSIGSDSYTEAFF
15 TRBJ1-1 - - TRBV19 TGTGCCAGTAGTATAGCAACAGGATTGAACACTGAAGCTTTCTTT CASSIATGLNTEAFF
12 TRBJ2-7 - - TRBV3-1/TRBV3-2 TGTGCCACGGGGGTCGGATTCTACGAGCAGTACTTC CATGVGFYEQYF
14 TRBJ2-3 - - TRBV19 TGTGCCAGTAGTATGGGGACACGCACAGATACGCAGTATTTT CASSMGTRTDTQYF
15 TRBJ2-7 - TRBD2 TRBV4-2 TGTGCCAGCAGCCAAGACCTAGCGGAGGCCTACGAGCAGTACTTC CASSQDLAEAYEQYF
13 TRBJ1-5 - - TRBV2 TGTGCCAGCCGGACTAGGAACAATCAGCCCCAGCATTTT CASRTRNNQPQHF
14 TRBJ2-6 - - TRBV6-2/TRBV6-3 TGTGCCAGCAGTTATGGCTCTGGGGCCAACGTCCTGACTTTC CASSYGSGANVLTF
14 TRBJ1-2 - TRBD1 TRBV6-2/TRBV6-3 TGTGCCAGCAGTTACGACAGGGAGAACTATGGCTACACCTTC CASSYDRENYGYTF
15 TRBJ1-6 - TRBD1 TRBV5-1 TGCGCCAGCAGCTTAGGGGGCCAACATAATTCACCCCTCCACTTT CASSLGGQHNSPLHF
16 TRBJ2-1 - TRBD2 TRBV11-2 TGTGCCAGCAGCCGTCTGACTAGCGGGTTGGGTCATGAGCAGTTCTTC CASSRLTSGLGHEQFF
16 TRBJ1-6 - TRBD1 TRBV4-1 TGCGCCAGCAGCCAAGAGACAGGGGGACCTGTTTCACCCCTCCACTTT CASSQETGGPVSPLHF
14 TRBJ1-2 - - TRBV7-9 TGTGCCAGCAGCCTGGCCGGGAGAAACTATGGCTACACCTTC CASSLAGRNYGYTF
12 TRBJ1-3 - - TRBV11-2 TGTGCCAGCGAAGGGTTTGGAAACACCATATATTTT CASEGFGNTIYF
12 TRBJ1-1 few - TRBV3-1/TRBV3-2 TGTGCCAGCAGAATACAGCAGGGTGAAGCTTTCTTT CASRIQQGEAFF
15 TRBJ2-5 - TRBD1 TRBV9 TGTGCCAGCAGCGCCCGACAGGGAGAGGAAGAGACCCAGTACTTC CASSARQGEEETQYF
17 TRBJ2-1 few - TRBV30 TGTGCCTGGAGTGTACCCTCCTTTAGTGAGCTGCACAATGAGCAGTTCTTC CAWSVPSFSELHNEQFF
15 TRBJ2-7 - TRBD2 TRBV7-2 TGTGCCAGCAGCTTAGGAGCGGGGCCGTCCTACGAGCAGTACTTC CASSLGAGPSYEQYF
16 TRBJ2-1 - TRBD2 TRBV19 TGTGCCAGTAGTCCAAGACTAGCGGGCCTGGAGAATGAGCAGTTCTTC CASSPRLAGLENEQFF
15 TRBJ1-1 - TRBD1 TRBV7-3 TGTGCCAGCAGCTTAACGAGGGGGCAAGGGACTGAAGCTTTCTTT CASSLTRGQGTEAFF
14 TRBJ2-1 - TRBD2 TRBV24-1 TGTGCCACCAGTGACCCTCAGCGGGAGAATGAGCAGTTCTTC CATSDPQRENEQFF
14 TRBJ2-2 few - TRBV6-4 TGTGCCAGCAGTGTTTATGTGGACACCGGGGAGCTGTTTTTT CASSVYVDTGELFF
16 TRBJ1-2 - - TRBV25-1 TGTGCCAGCAGTACTAACCCAGGGGCCGCCAACTATGGCTACACCTTC CASSTNPGAANYGYTF
14 TRBJ2-2 - - TRBV4-2 TGTGCCAGCAGCCAGGACCGGAACACCGGGGAGCTGTTTTTT CASSQDRNTGELFF
13 TRBJ1-2 - - TRBV7-8 TGTGCCAGCAGCTTAGATGCAGGGGCAGGCTACACCTTC CASSLDAGAGYTF
16 TRBJ1-5 - TRBD1 TRBV19 TGTGCCAGTAGTAAGCCGGGACAGGGGCTTTACCAGCCCCAGCATTTT CASSKPGQGLYQPQHF
18 TRBJ2-1 - - TRBV27 TGTGCCAGCAGTTTACGAGAGGACCCTACGAGCTCCTACAATGAGCAGTTCTTC CASSLREDPTSSYNEQFF
15 TRBJ2-7 - TRBD1 TRBV9 TGTGCCAGCAGCGTACTGGGGGACAGTTCCTACGAGCAGTACTTC CASSVLGDSSYEQYF
14 TRBJ2-5 - - TRBV11-2 TGTGCCAGCAGCTTTCTCCAGCTCCAAGAGACCCAGTACTTC CASSFLQLQETQYF